These 19 T cell receptor beta chains came from one sample sequenced in a study of blood T cell repertoires in COVID-19 (dated by TCRdb to the early 2020s). The library was obtained by the immunoSEQ multiplex PCR assay. TCRdb's version of the immuneACCESS table is confined to in-frame rearrangements and falls short of the full clone set. An unresolved V gene accounts for under half of the shortfall where checked; the remainder is of unknown origin. The sample records approximately 300,000 clones, roughly nine tenths of which are singletons. The ten largest clones capture about 5% of the sample. Sequenced: PBMCs or T cells enriched from blood (not recorded which). Every receptor here comes from a man in his sixties who had recovered from COVID-19.

The chain recombines TRBV19 with TRBJ2-7; 8 nucleotides match TRBD2. The ends lost 0 bases at V and 3 bases at J; junction bases unmatched: 10. Germline CDR1 is LNHDA and CDR2 is SQIVND (reference sequence). CDR3 length: 17 amino acids. CDR3: CASSIDLGSGNFYEQYF. The CDR3 nucleotides are TGTGCCAGTAGTATAGATCTTGGTAGCGGGAACTTCTACGAGCAGTACTTC. Full variable domain (outside the CDR3, taken from reference TRBV19 and TRBJ2-7): DGGITQSPKYLFRKEGQNVTLSCEQNLNHDAMYWYRQDPGQGLRLIYYSQIVNDFQKGDIAEGYSVSREKKESFPLTVTSAQKNPTAFYLCASSIDLGSGNFYEQYFGPGTRLTVT.

The chain links TRBV10-3 to TRBJ2-5; D is undetermined. The V gene lost 6 bases and the J gene lost 3 bases, with 11 bases spanning the gap. CDR3 length: 13 amino acids. Germline V gene lookup returns CDR1 ENHRY and CDR2 SYGVKD. This CDR3 reads CAIRSQMEETQYF. Written as DNA, the CDR3 is TGTGCCATCAGGTCCCAGATGGAAGAGACCCAGTACTTC.

V gene TRBV28 combines with J gene TRBJ1-5; 7 positions match TRBD1. Germline V gives CDR1 MDHEN, CDR2 SYDVKM. V dropped 2 bases and J dropped 2; count of bases not matched to a gene: 15. The CDR3 length is 19 residues. The CDR3 protein is CASSLGAGGRIAGNQPQHF. The CDR3 coding sequence is TGTGCCAGCAGTTTAGGGGCAGGGGGTCGGATAGCGGGCAATCAGCCCCAGCATTTT.

The CDR3 region has the DNA TGCGCCAGCAGCGACCGACAGGGTGTAGACGAGCAGTACTTC. Translating it yields CASSDRQGVDEQYF. The chain is built from TRBV5-1 and TRBJ2-7; TRBD1 matches at 7 bases. V dropped 4 bases and J dropped 5; count of bases not matched to a gene: 9. Germline V gene sequence: CDR1 SGHRS, CDR2 YFSETQ. The CDR3 has 14 residues.

The genes are TRBV28 and TRBJ1-1; weak D call: TRBD1 (6 bases). Germline V gene lookup returns CDR1 MDHEN and CDR2 SYDVKM. Trimming took off 2 bases at V and 2 bases at J, with 12 bases between the two ends. The CDR3 covers 15 residues. This CDR3 is CASSLKTGYNTEAFF. CDR3 bases: TGTGCCAGCAGTTTAAAGACAGGATATAACACTGAAGCTTTCTTT.

This chain uses TRBV2 with TRBJ2-7; a weak D match, TRBD1 (7 bases). CDR3 size: 14 residues. V lost 6 bases to trimming and J lost 3 bases, with 15 bases between them. Germline CDR1 SNHLY, CDR2 FYNNEI. The CDR3 DNA reads as TGTGCCAGCAGAAAGGAGGGGGCTCTCTACGAGCAGTACTTC. This codes for CASRKEGALYEQYF.

The chain is built from TRBV6-5 and TRBJ2-1, with 8 bases fitting TRBD1. Germline-derived CDR1 and CDR2 are MNHEY and SVGAGI. This CDR3 region has 15 residues. The V segment lost 5 bases and the J segment 7 bases; nucleotides outside the gene matches: 10. The CDR3 loop is CASSRGQGVGNEQFF. The CDR3 region has the DNA TGTGCCAGCAGTCGAGGACAGGGTGTGGGGAATGAGCAGTTCTTC.

The genes are TRBV7-3 and TRBJ2-6, with D uncertain. Between the trimmed V and J ends, which lost 5 bases and 0 bases, there was a span of 11 bases. CDR3 length: 16 residues. Germline CDR1 is SGHTA and CDR2 is FQGTGA. Here the CDR3 DNA reads TGTGCCAGCAGCCCCTACCTGAGCTCTGGGGCCAACGTCCTGACTTTC. Translation gives CASSPYLSSGANVLTF.

This clone is a singleton in its sample. The J gene is TRBJ1-6, the V gene TRBV18; maybe TRBD1 (5 bases). The CDR3 loop spans 15 amino acids. CDR1 is KGHSH and CDR2 is LQKENI in the germline V gene. V lost 2 bases, J lost 5 bases, and 10 bases lay in between. This chain's CDR3 is CASSPGAGNNSPLHF. In nucleotides, the CDR3 is TGTGCCAGCTCACCAGGGGCAGGGAATAATTCACCCCTCCACTTT.

The V gene is TRBV6-6, the J gene TRBJ2-7; 7 bases line up with TRBD1. V shed 9 bases and J 5 bases; nucleotides not matched to a gene: 7. There are 12 residues in the CDR3. The V gene's germline CDR1 is MNHNY and CDR2 SVGAGI (reference sequence). CDR3 nucleotide sequence: TGTGCCAGTCAGGGGGATCGGGACGAGCAGTACTTC. Protein product: CASQGDRDEQYF.

The J gene is TRBJ2-7, the V gene TRBV28; 7 bases align to TRBD1. This CDR3 contains 13 residues. Per the germline V gene, CDR1 is MDHEN and CDR2 is SYDVKM. The J segment lost 2 bases and the V segment lost 7 bases, leaving 5 bases of the junction unmatched. CDR3 DNA: TGTGCCAGCACCCAACAGGGGACCTACGAGCAGTACTTC. Protein: CASTQQGTYEQYF.

V is TRBV7-3 and J is TRBJ2-7; tentative D call: TRBD1 (6 bases). With 5 bases removed from V and 7 bases from J, the gap between germline ends came to 15 bases. The CDR3 is made up of 13 amino acids. The germline V gene has CDR1 SGHTA and CDR2 FQGTGA. CDR3 region: CASSQTPRGEQYF. CDR3 bases: TGTGCCAGCAGCCAAACTCCAAGGGGGGAGCAGTACTTC.

V and J are TRBV29-1 and TRBJ1-4; the D gene is possibly TRBD1 (5 bases). Germline lookup yields CDR1 SQVTM and CDR2 ANQGSEA. Trimming pared 4 bases from V and 4 bases from J, leaving 10 bases between. The CDR3 length is 13 residues. This CDR3 is CSVGRDSNEKLFF. CDR3 nucleotides: TGCAGCGTTGGCCGAGACAGTAATGAAAAACTGTTTTTT.

The chain is built from TRBV7-3 and TRBJ2-2; possibly TRBD2 for D (6 bases). The CDR3 is made up of 17 amino acids. CDR1 is SGHTA and CDR2 is FQGTGA in the germline V gene. V shed 2 bases and J shed 4 bases, with 17 bases lying between them. CDR3 protein: CASSLLPWGGTTGELFF. CDR3 bases: TGTGCCAGCAGCTTACTCCCTTGGGGCGGGACCACCGGGGAGCTGTTTTTT.

CDR3 region: CASSLFTDTQYF. DNA for the CDR3: TGTGCCAGCAGCCTTTTCACAGATACGCAGTATTTT. The V and J genes are TRBV2 and TRBJ2-3; D is uncertain. Germline-derived CDR1 and CDR2 are SNHLY and FYNNEI. V lost 6 bases, J lost 2 bases, and 6 bases lay in between. This CDR3 is 12 amino acids long. The whole variable domain, remainder taken from reference TRBV2 and TRBJ2-3, is EPEVTQTPSHQVTQMGQEVILRCVPISNHLYFYWYRQILGQKVEFLVSFYNNEISEKSEIFDDQFSVERPDGSNFTLKIRSTKLEDSAMYFCASSLFTDTQYFGPGTRLTVL.

CDR3 sequence: CSTRTGGDGTEAFF. The CDR3 coding sequence is TGCAGCACAAGAACAGGGGGCGATGGCACTGAAGCTTTCTTT. The genes are TRBV29-1 and TRBJ1-1; TRBD1 aligns across 9 bases. Per germline, CDR1 SQVTM and CDR2 ANQGSEA. The CDR3 extends over 14 amino acids. V was clipped by 8 bases and J by 4 bases; unmatched bases: 11. The full variable domain, rest sourced from reference TRBV29-1 and TRBJ1-1, is SAVISQKPSRDICQRGTSLTIQCQVDSQVTMMFWYRQQPGQSLTLIATANQGSEATYESGFVIDKFPISRPNLTFSTLTVSNMSPEDSSIYLCSTRTGGDGTEAFFGQGTRLTVV.

The chain carries TRBV10-1 and TRBJ1-5; 8 nucleotides agree with TRBD1. Germline V gene sequence: CDR1 WNHNN, CDR2 SYGVQD (reference sequence). The CDR3 length is 12 residues. V lost 2 bases and J lost 9; bases outside the gene matches: 0. CDR3 sequence reads: CASSETGGPQHF. The CDR3, as DNA: TGCGCCAGCAGTGAGACAGGGGGGCCCCAGCATTTT.

The genes are TRBV6-5 and TRBJ2-1; tentative D call: TRBD1 (6 bases). CDR1 and CDR2 (germline): MNHEY, SVGAGI. This CDR3 comprises 15 residues. V was shortened by 1 base and J by 5 bases, with 12 bases between the two germline ends. DNA for the CDR3: TGTGCCAGCAGTTACTTCCGGGACAACAACAATGAGCAGTTCTTC. Translated: CASSYFRDNNNEQFF.

V usage is TRBV18 and J usage is TRBJ2-7; 8 bases align to TRBD1. The CDR3 sequence is 17 residues long. CDR1 KGHSH and CDR2 LQKENI come from the germline V gene. The trim removed 2 bases at V and 4 bases at J, leaving 13 bases unmatched. The chain's CDR3 is CASSPISGQAEGYEQYF. CDR3 DNA: TGTGCCAGCTCACCAATCTCGGGACAGGCCGAAGGGTACGAGCAGTACTTC.